The T cell receptor beta chain under discussion was sequenced for a study of blood T cell repertoires in COVID-19. Study details: Sites in the United States, Italy and Spain provided acute and convalescent COVID-19 samples. T cells, B-cell-depleted T cells, or PBMCs supplied cDNA or gDNA.

The table lists this clone with a few counts. Profiling relied on immunoSEQ multiplex PCR, and the TCRdb table lists in-frame clones only, not all of them. This sample carries about 110,000 clones, roughly 80% of them seen once, and the ten largest clones take approximately 19%. From germline, CDR1 is SGHTA and CDR2 FQGNSA. V dropped 0 bases and J dropped 9 bases, with 17 bases sitting between them. The CDR3 spans 16 residues. The gene calls are TRBV7-2 and TRBJ1-4; D is possibly TRBD1 (6 bases). Sequencing input: peripheral blood. The TCR originated in a woman in her 70s with acute or convalescent COVID-19. DNA of the CDR3: TGTGCCAGCAGCTTAGCCTCGACAGTGGGGGCTAAAAAACTGTTTTTT. It specifies CASSLASTVGAKKLFF.